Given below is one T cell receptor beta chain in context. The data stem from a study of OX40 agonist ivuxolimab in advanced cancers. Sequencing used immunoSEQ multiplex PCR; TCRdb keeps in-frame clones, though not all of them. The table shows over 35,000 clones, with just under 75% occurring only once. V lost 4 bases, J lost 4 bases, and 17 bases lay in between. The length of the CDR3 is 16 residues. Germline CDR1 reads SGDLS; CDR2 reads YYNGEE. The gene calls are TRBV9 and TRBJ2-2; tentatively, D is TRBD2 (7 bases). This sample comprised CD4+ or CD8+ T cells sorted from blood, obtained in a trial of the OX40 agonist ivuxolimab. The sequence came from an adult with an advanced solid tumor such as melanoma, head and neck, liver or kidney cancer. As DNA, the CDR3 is TGTGCCAGCAGCCCATACGGGGGGCGCATCACCGGGGAGCTGTTTTTT. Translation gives CASSPYGGRITGELFF.